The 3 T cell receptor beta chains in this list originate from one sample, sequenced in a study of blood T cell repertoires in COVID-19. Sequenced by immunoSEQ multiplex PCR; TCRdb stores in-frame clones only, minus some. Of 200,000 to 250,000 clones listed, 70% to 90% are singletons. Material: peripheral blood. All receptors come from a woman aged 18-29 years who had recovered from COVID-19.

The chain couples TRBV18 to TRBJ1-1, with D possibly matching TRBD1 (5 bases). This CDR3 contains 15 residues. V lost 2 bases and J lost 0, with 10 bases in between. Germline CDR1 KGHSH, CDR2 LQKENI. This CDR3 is CASSPTGYMNTEAFF. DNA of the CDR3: TGTGCCAGCTCACCAACAGGCTACATGAACACTGAAGCTTTCTTT.

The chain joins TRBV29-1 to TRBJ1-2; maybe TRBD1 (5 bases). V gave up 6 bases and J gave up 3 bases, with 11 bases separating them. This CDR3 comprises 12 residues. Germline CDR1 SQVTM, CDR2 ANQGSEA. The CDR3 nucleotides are TGCAGCGTGGGGGGGAGCGACTATGGCTACACCTTC. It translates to CSVGGSDYGYTF.

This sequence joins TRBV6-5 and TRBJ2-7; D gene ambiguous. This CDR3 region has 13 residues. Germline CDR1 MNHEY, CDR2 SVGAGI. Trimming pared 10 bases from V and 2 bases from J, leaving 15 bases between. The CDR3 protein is CATYQESPYEQYF. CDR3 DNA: TGTGCCACCTACCAGGAAAGCCCCTACGAGCAGTACTTC.